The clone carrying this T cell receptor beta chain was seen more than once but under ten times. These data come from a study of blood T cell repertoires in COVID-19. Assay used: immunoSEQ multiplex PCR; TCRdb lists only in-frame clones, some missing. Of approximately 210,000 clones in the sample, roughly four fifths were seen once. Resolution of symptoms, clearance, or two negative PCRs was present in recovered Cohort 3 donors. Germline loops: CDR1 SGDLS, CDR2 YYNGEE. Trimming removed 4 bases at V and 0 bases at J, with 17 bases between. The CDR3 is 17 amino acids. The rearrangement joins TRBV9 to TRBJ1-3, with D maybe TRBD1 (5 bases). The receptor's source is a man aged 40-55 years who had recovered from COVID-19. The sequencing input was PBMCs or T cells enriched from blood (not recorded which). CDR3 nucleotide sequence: TGTGCCAGCAGCTTCCAGGAGGGGATATACTCTGGAAACACCATATATTTT. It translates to CASSFQEGIYSGNTIYF.